This paragraph reports one TCR beta chain. Its target is not known. Trimming left V 1 base short and J 7 bases short, with 11 bases between. This CDR3 has 14 amino acids. From germline, CDR1 is PRHDT and CDR2 FYEKMQ (reference sequence). As defined, naive CD8 cells were CD45RO-negative and positively selected for CCR7, with terminally differentiated effector memory CD45RA+ cells excluded. The data stem from a study of shared clonotypes between healthy human individuals. Turning to the study itself: Each donor contributed plates that comprised three CD4 naive, three CD4 memory, two CD8 naive and one CD8 memory.

The study, taken as a whole, reports: The authors expected sequencing depth to affect clonotype sharing among donors.

Replicate PCRs from sorted subsets contained approximately 220 ng DNA, which is some 32,000 T cell genomes. The method was immunoSEQ multiplex PCR; TCRdb's version includes in-frame clones alone and lacks a portion of them. The repertoire holds some 2,100,000 clones, about 92% seen once, with under 2% in the top ten. Sequenced sample: naive CD8+ T cells from PBMCs. V gene TRBV13 combines with J gene TRBJ2-1; no firm D call. This TCR was sampled from a young man in good health. Some clones in this sample may be carry-over from other donors' samples. CDR3 region: CASSLVRTLNEQFF. The CDR3 DNA is TGTGCCAGCAGCTTAGTGAGGACCCTTAATGAGCAGTTCTTC.